This is a list of T cell receptor beta chains from one sample in a study of T cell responses to AZD1222 COVID-19 vaccine. Profiling relied on immunoSEQ multiplex PCR, and the TCRdb table lists in-frame clones only, not all of them. The sample carries about 120,000 clones, around 85% recorded once. This specimen was peripheral blood, taken on day 0 of AZD1222 vaccination. These receptor sequences come from an adult in good health. The CDR3 runs from the conserved cysteine through the conserved F or W. A D gene is named only where the DNA matches it firmly. Not every row has a clone size; where given, it reads once, few, many or a size class.

d_call	j_call	v_call	clone_size	cdr3_aa	cdr3_nt
NA	TRBJ2-6	TRBV19	NA	CASTRPNGANVLTF	TGTGCCAGTACCAGGCCGAATGGGGCCAACGTCCTGACTTTC
NA	TRBJ1-1	TRBV25-1	NA	CASSVHGTVGVAFF	TGTGCCAGCAGTGTACACGGGACGGTCGGGGTAGCTTTCTTT
TRBD1	TRBJ1-6	TRBV9	NA	CASSVGRDRNSPLHF	TGTGCCAGCAGCGTAGGACGGGACAGGAATTCACCCCTCCACTTT
TRBD2	TRBJ2-3	TRBV10-3	NA	CAISEGAGTSGGKDTQYF	TGTGCCATCAGTGAAGGAGCCGGGACTAGCGGGGGGAAAGATACGCAGTATTTT
NA	TRBJ1-1	TRBV29-1	NA	CSAQGGGSVSEAFF	TGCAGCGCCCAAGGGGGGGGGAGCGTCTCCGAAGCTTTCTTT
TRBD1	TRBJ1-4	TRBV18	NA	CASSLGQGSEKLFF	TGTGCCAGCTCTTTGGGACAGGGGTCTGAAAAACTGTTTTTT
TRBD2	TRBJ2-5	TRBV27	NA	CASRKAGGPETQYF	TGTGCCAGCAGGAAAGCGGGGGGGCCAGAGACCCAGTACTTC
NA	TRBJ2-7	TRBV29-1	NA	CSARDGPYEQYF	TGCAGCGCTCGGGACGGGCCCTACGAGCAGTACTTC
NA	TRBJ2-5	TRBV12-3/TRBV12-4	NA	CASSLRETQYF	TGTGCCAGCAGTTTACGGGAGACCCAGTACTTC
NA	TRBJ1-2	TRBV4-1	NA	CASSRVRVSGYTF	TGCGCCAGCAGCCGGGTGAGGGTTTCTGGCTACACCTTC
TRBD1	TRBJ2-2	TRBV7-8	NA	CASRTGDRGPSGELFF	TGTGCCAGCAGGACAGGGGACAGGGGGCCTTCCGGGGAGCTGTTTTTT
TRBD2	TRBJ2-1	TRBV2	NA	CASSEYGGRAVEQFF	TGTGCCAGCAGTGAATATGGCGGGAGGGCCGTCGAGCAGTTCTTC
TRBD1	TRBJ1-6	TRBV5-6	NA	CASSYRGSSYNSPLHF	TGTGCCAGCAGCTACAGGGGTAGCTCCTATAATTCACCCCTCCACTTT
NA	TRBJ1-4	TRBV6-5	once	CASSYSGSGGFFRLFF	TGTGCCAGCAGTTACTCGGGTTCTGGGGGCTTTTTTCGACTGTTTTTT
TRBD1	TRBJ1-3	TRBV30	NA	CAWSVYRGSSGNTIYF	TGTGCCTGGAGTGTATACAGGGGTTCCTCTGGAAACACCATATATTTT
TRBD2	TRBJ2-7	TRBV18	NA	CASSPGGGASYEQYF	TGTGCCAGCTCACCAGGCGGGGGGGCCTCCTACGAGCAGTACTTC
NA	TRBJ1-2	TRBV19	NA	CASSDPSPLGYGYTF	TGTGCCAGTAGTGATCCTTCGCCCCTGGGCTATGGCTACACCTTC
TRBD1	TRBJ2-7	TRBV19	once	CASSPGQGAREQYF	TGTGCCAGTAGTCCTGGACAGGGGGCGCGTGAGCAGTACTTC
TRBD2	TRBJ2-2	TRBV4-3	NA	CASSQYHPNGLAGDTGELFF	TGCGCCAGCAGCCAATACCACCCAAACGGACTAGCGGGCGACACCGGGGAGCTGTTTTTT
NA	TRBJ1-2	TRBV6-5	NA	CASSYLLSGYGYTF	TGTGCCAGCAGTTACCTCCTATCTGGGTATGGCTACACCTTC
TRBD1	TRBJ1-2	TRBV11-3	NA	CASSSQGGYGYTF	TGTGCCAGCAGCTCACAGGGGGGCTATGGCTACACCTTC
TRBD2	TRBJ2-7	TRBV7-3	NA	CASSLTGLAGASPYEQYF	TGTGCCAGCAGCTTAACGGGATTAGCGGGAGCCTCCCCCTACGAGCAGTACTTC
NA	TRBJ2-7	TRBV11-2	NA	CASSLQVDEQYF	TGTGCCAGCAGCCTCCAAGTCGACGAGCAGTACTTC
TRBD2	TRBJ2-7	TRBV9	few	CASSVAWQREYEQYF	TGTGCCAGCAGCGTAGCCTGGCAGCGGGAGTACGAGCAGTACTTC
NA	TRBJ2-1	TRBV7-3	NA	CASSLHRSDEQFF	TGTGCCAGCAGCTTACACAGGAGCGATGAGCAGTTCTTC
NA	TRBJ2-5	TRBV7-8	NA	CASSPYRGRQETQYF	TGTGCCAGCAGCCCCTACCGGGGACGCCAAGAGACCCAGTACTTC
NA	TRBJ2-2	TRBV7-6	NA	CASSLGPDTGELFF	TGTGCCAGCAGTTTGGGGCCGGACACCGGGGAGCTGTTTTTT
NA	TRBJ2-7	TRBV19	once	CASSNVLGGGPYEQYF	TGTGCCAGTAGTAATGTACTTGGCGGGGGCCCCTACGAGCAGTACTTC
TRBD2	TRBJ2-7	TRBV19	NA	CASSYGTSGSSLGEQYF	TGTGCCAGTAGTTACGGGACTAGCGGGTCATCTTTGGGGGAGCAGTACTTC
NA	TRBJ1-6	TRBV6-2/TRBV6-3	NA	CASSPGTVPLHF	TGTGCCAGCAGTCCCGGGACGGTCCCCCTCCACTTT
NA	TRBJ1-2	TRBV9	NA	CASSVEKGRGYGYTF	TGTGCCAGCAGCGTAGAGAAGGGTCGGGGTTATGGCTACACCTTC
TRBD1	TRBJ2-7	TRBV3-1/TRBV3-2	many	CASSQRGTGTSYEQYF	TGTGCCAGCAGCCAGAGGGGGACAGGGACCTCCTACGAGCAGTACTTC
NA	TRBJ1-3	TRBV3-1/TRBV3-2	NA	CASSQGPSDSGNTIYF	TGTGCCAGCAGCCAAGGCCCTAGTGACTCTGGAAACACCATATATTTT
TRBD2	TRBJ2-1	TRBV6-2/TRBV6-3	NA	CASSLGTSDQYNEQFF	TGTGCCAGCAGCCTTGGGACTAGCGATCAATACAATGAGCAGTTCTTC
NA	TRBJ1-6	TRBV9	NA	CASSVGQVVGNSPLHF	TGTGCCAGCAGCGTAGGTCAGGTGGTGGGGAATTCACCCCTCCACTTT
TRBD1	TRBJ2-2	TRBV7-2	NA	CASSLVRGPANTGELFF	TGTGCCAGCAGCTTAGTTAGGGGGCCAGCGAACACCGGGGAGCTGTTTTTT
NA	TRBJ1-3	TRBV5-1	NA	CASSLGARVGGNTIYF	TGCGCCAGCAGCTTGGGTGCCAGGGTTGGTGGAAACACCATATATTTT
NA	TRBJ2-7	TRBV13	NA	CASSPRDTYEQYF	TGTGCCAGCAGCCCCCGGGACACCTACGAGCAGTACTTC
NA	TRBJ2-5	TRBV15	NA	CATSRDLQTKGETQYF	TGTGCCACCAGCAGAGATCTCCAGACGAAGGGGGAGACCCAGTACTTC
NA	TRBJ2-5	TRBV5-5	NA	CASSLARSQETQYF	TGTGCCAGCAGTTTGGCACGCTCGCAAGAGACCCAGTACTTC
TRBD2	TRBJ2-3	TRBV19	NA	CASTKREIGDTQYF	TGTGCCAGTACTAAGCGGGAGATCGGAGATACGCAGTATTTT
TRBD1	TRBJ2-3	TRBV24-1	NA	CATSDLRGPDTQYF	TGTGCCACCAGTGACCTCAGGGGGCCAGATACGCAGTATTTT
NA	TRBJ1-1	TRBV7-2	NA	CASSFLPRFEGSTEAFF	TGTGCCAGCAGCTTTCTCCCCCGTTTCGAAGGCTCCACTGAAGCTTTCTTT
TRBD2	TRBJ2-1	TRBV5-8	NA	CASSSSGREYNEQFF	TGTGCCAGCAGCTCGAGCGGGAGGGAGTACAATGAGCAGTTCTTC
TRBD1	TRBJ1-2	TRBV25-1	NA	CASSDPGQGNGYTF	TGTGCCAGCAGTGATCCGGGACAGGGGAATGGCTACACCTTC
NA	TRBJ2-5	TRBV5-6	NA	CASSPGPTEQETQYF	TGTGCCAGCAGCCCTGGACCGACCGAACAAGAGACCCAGTACTTC
TRBD1	TRBJ1-1	TRBV7-6	NA	CASSLGQGIGTEAFF	TGTGCCAGCAGCTTGGGACAGGGGATTGGTACTGAAGCTTTCTTT
NA	TRBJ2-3	TRBV7-3	NA	CASSLTVDATDTQYF	TGTGCCAGCAGCTTAACTGTCGACGCCACAGATACGCAGTATTTT
NA	TRBJ1-1	TRBV6-5	NA	CASGVGSDTEAFF	TGTGCCAGCGGAGTAGGATCGGACACTGAAGCTTTCTTT
NA	TRBJ1-2	TRBV5-4	NA	CASSIAGTETFYGYTF	TGTGCCAGCAGCATCGCCGGGACGGAGACTTTCTATGGCTACACCTTC
TRBD2	TRBJ2-2	TRBV7-7	NA	CASSLEREGTGELFF	TGTGCCAGCAGCTTAGAGAGGGAGGGCACCGGGGAGCTGTTTTTT
TRBD1	TRBJ2-3	TRBV7-9	NA	CASWGTGDTDTQYF	TGTGCCAGCTGGGGGACAGGGGACACAGATACGCAGTATTTT
TRBD2	TRBJ2-1	TRBV7-2	NA	CASSLGLAGYNEQFF	TGTGCCAGCAGCTTAGGGCTAGCGGGATACAATGAGCAGTTCTTC
NA	TRBJ1-3	TRBV7-8	NA	CASSLVLSSGNTIYF	TGTGCCAGCAGCTTAGTATTGAGCTCTGGAAACACCATATATTTT